This T cell receptor (beta chain) was recorded in a study of T cell responses to AZD1222 COVID-19 vaccine. The repertoire was sequenced with immunoSEQ multiplex PCR; TCRdb's copy has only in-frame clones and lacks some. The profile shows roughly 120,000 clones, around 90% of them singletons. General study results and limits: Repertoires were obtained solely post-peak T cell response. Donors were chiefly white British, with a greater number of females, and clonal diversity was perhaps underestimated.

Concerning this clone itself: Its antigen is undetermined.

The CDR3 is 16 residues long. With V trimmed by 1 base and J by 4 bases, 7 bases remained unmatched. Germline loops: CDR1 MDHEN, CDR2 SYDVKM. The origin of this receptor is an adult who received the MenACWY meningococcal vaccine as a control. Sequences were derived from peripheral blood, sampled 28 days after the second dose of the MenACWY control vaccine. V is TRBV28 and J is TRBJ2-3; TRBD1 matches 8 bases. This chain's CDR3 is CASSLSAGGPSDTQYF. The CDR3 DNA follows: TGTGCCAGCAGTTTATCGGCAGGGGGCCCCTCAGATACGCAGTATTTT.